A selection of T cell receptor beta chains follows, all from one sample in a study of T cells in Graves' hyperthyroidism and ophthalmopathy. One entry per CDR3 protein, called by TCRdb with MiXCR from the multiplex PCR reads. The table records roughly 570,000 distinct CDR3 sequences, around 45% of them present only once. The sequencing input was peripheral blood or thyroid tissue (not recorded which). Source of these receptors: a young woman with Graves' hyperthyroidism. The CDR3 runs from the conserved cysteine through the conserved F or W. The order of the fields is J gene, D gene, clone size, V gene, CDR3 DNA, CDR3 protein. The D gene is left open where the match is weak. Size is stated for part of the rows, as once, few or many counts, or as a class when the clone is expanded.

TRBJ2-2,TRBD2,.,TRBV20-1,TGCAGTGCTAGGCCCTCGCTATGGCGGGAGAGACCGAACACCGGGGAGCTGTCTTGG,CSARPSLWRERPNTGELSW
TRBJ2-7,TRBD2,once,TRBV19,TGTGCCAGCAGAGGGACTAGCGGGAGTAGCCCCTACGAGCAGTACTTC,CASRGTSGSSPYEQYF
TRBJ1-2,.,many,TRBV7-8,TGTGCCAGCAGCTTAGAGGGACGGCAGCTAGGAAGGGGCTACACCTTC,CASSLEGRQLGRGYTF
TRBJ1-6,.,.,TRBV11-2,TGTGCCAGCAGCTTAGTGACTAATTCACCCCTCCACTTT,CASSLVTNSPLHF
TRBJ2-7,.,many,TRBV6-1,TGTGCCAGCAGTGAACTCGGGTTCGACGAGCAGTACTTC,CASSELGFDEQYF
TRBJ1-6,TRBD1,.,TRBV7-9,TGTGCCAGCAGCCAGGGGGGCCTTAAAACCCTCCACTTT,CASSQGGLKTLHF
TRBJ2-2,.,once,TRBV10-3,TGTGCCAGCAGTTACTGGGAGAGGTCCACCGGGGAGCTGTTTTTT,CASSYWERSTGELFF
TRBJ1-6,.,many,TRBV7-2,TGTGCCAGCAGCTTAGCGAAGGGAAATTCACCCCTCCACTTT,CASSLAKGNSPLHF
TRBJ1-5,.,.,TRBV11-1,TGTGCCAGCAGCTGGGCAGGGGATCAGCCCCAGCATTTT,CASSWAGDQPQHF
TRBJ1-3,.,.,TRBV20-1,TGCAGTGCTAGAGCTCGTGGGTCGGGAAACACCATATATTTT,CSARARGSGNTIYF
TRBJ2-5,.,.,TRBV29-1,TGCAGCTCCGGGCTCACCCAAGAGACCCAGTACTTC,CSSGLTQETQYF
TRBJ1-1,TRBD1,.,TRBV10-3,TGTGCCATCAGTGAGTCTTCGGGACAGGAGCCGAACACTGAAGCTTTCTTT,CAISESSGQEPNTEAFF
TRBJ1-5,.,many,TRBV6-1,TGTGTCACCCGGGGGGTGTATAGCAATCAGCCCCAGCATTTT,CVTRGVYSNQPQHF
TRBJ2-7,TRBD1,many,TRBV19,TGTGCCAGTAGTACCCCGAACGGGACAGGGGTATACGAGCAGTACTTC,CASSTPNGTGVYEQYF
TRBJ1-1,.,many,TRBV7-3,TGTGCCAGCAGATACGGGATGAACACTGAAGCTTTCTTT,CASRYGMNTEAFF
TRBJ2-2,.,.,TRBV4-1,TGCGCCAGCAGCCAAGGGGGCGGCACCGGGGAGCTGTTTTTT,CASSQGGGTGELFF
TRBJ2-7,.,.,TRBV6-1,TGTGCCAGCAGTGGACGGACAGCGATCCCCGAGCAGTACTTC,CASSGRTAIPEQYF
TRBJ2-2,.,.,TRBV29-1,TGCAGCGTTGACCCGGGACGAAACACCGGGGAGCTGTTTTTT,CSVDPGRNTGELFF
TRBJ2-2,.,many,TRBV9,TGTGCCAGCAGCGAGGGTGTCGTTGTTCCCGGGGAGCTGTTTTTT,CASSEGVVVPGELFF
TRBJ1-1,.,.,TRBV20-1,TGCAGTGCTTTAGCGGGAGGGGGTACCGGGGAGAGCAAGAACACTGAAGCTTTCTTT,CSALAGGGTGESKNTEAFF
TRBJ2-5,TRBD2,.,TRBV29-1,TGCAGCAGCTTAGTAAGGCTAGCGGAAGAGACCCAGTACTTC,CSSLVRLAEETQYF
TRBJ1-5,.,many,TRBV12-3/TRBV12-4,TGTGCCAGCAGTTTAGCGCAGGCAGTCAATCAGCCCCAGCATTTT,CASSLAQAVNQPQHF
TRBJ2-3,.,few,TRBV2,TGTGCCAGCAGTAGACAGCCCCGCATCACAGATACGCAGTATTTT,CASSRQPRITDTQYF
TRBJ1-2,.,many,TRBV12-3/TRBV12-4,TGTGCCAGCGGGCAGGGCTATGGCTACACCTTC,CASGQGYGYTF
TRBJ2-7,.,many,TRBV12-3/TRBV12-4,TGTGCCAGCAGTTCCACCAGGGTTGTTTATTCCTACGAGCAGTACTTC,CASSSTRVVYSYEQYF
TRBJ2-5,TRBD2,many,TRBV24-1,TGTGCCACCAGTGATTTAGATCCGGGAGGGATCGAAGAGACCCAGTACTTC,CATSDLDPGGIEETQYF
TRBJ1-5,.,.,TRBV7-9,TGTGCCAGCAGCCCTGACACCGGGGTTAATCAGCCCCAGCATTTT,CASSPDTGVNQPQHF
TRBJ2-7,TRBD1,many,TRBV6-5,TGTGCCAGCAGTTACGAGACAGGGGCCTACGAGCAGTACTTC,CASSYETGAYEQYF
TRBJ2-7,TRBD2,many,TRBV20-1,TGCAGTGCTAGAGATCTAGCGGGAGAGGTCGAGCAGTACTTC,CSARDLAGEVEQYF
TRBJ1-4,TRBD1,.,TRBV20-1,TGCAGTGCTAGAGGGGACAGGGGCACTTCAACTAATGAAAAACTGTTTTTT,CSARGDRGTSTNEKLFF
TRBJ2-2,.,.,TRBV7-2,TGTGCCAGCAGGTCCGGGACGGCTTCCATGAACACCGGGGAGCTGTTTTTT,CASRSGTASMNTGELFF
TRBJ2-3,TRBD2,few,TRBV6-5,TGTGCCAGCAGTCACAAGCGGGAGGACACAGATACGCAGTATTTT,CASSHKREDTDTQYF